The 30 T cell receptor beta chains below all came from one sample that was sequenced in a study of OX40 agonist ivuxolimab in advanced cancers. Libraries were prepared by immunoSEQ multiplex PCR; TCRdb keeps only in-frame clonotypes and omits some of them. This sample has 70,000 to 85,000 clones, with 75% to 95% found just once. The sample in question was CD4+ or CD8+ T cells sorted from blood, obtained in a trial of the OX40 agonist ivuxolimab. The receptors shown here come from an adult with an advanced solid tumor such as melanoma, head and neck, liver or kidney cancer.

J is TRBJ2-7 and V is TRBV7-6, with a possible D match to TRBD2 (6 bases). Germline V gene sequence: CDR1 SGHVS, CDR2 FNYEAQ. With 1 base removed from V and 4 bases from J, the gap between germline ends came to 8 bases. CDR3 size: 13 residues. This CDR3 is CASSLVEGYEQYF. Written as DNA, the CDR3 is TGTGCCAGCAGCTTAGTGGAGGGTTACGAGCAGTACTTC.

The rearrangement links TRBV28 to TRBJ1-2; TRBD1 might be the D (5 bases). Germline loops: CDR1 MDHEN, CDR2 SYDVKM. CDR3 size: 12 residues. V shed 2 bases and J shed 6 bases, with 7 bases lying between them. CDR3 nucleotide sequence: TGTGCCAGCAGTTTAGGGGGGAATGGCTACACCTTC. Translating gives CASSLGGNGYTF.

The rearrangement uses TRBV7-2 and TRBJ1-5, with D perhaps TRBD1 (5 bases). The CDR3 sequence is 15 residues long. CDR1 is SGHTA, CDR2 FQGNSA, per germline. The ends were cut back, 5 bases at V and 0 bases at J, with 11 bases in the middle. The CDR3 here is CASSATEISNQPQHF. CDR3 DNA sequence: TGTGCCAGCAGCGCGACAGAGATTAGCAATCAGCCCCAGCATTTT.

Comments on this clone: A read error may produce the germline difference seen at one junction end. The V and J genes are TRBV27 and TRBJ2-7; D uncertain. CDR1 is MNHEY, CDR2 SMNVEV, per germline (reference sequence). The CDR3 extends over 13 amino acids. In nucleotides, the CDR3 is TGTGCCAGCAGTTTTTACAGCTCCCACGAGCAGTACTTC. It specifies CASSFYSSHEQYF.

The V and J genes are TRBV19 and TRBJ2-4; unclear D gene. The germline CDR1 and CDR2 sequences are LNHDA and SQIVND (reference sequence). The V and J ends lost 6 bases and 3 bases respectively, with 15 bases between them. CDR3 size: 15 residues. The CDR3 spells CASRSPRVGKNIQYF. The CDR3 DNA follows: TGTGCCAGTAGAAGTCCCCGGGTAGGCAAAAACATTCAGTACTTC.

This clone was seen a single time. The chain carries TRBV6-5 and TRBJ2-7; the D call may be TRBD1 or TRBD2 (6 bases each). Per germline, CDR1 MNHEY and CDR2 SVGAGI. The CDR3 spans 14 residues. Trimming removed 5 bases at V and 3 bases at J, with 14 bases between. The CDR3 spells CASSTGLDYYEQYF. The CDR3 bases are TGTGCCAGCAGTACAGGGTTGGACTACTACGAGCAGTACTTC.

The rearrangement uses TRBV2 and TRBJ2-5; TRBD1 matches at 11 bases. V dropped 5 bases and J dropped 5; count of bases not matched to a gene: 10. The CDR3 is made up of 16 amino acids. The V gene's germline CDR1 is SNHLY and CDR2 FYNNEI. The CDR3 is CASSQHIGTGGETQYF. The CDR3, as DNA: TGTGCCAGCAGTCAACATATCGGGACAGGGGGTGAGACCCAGTACTTC.

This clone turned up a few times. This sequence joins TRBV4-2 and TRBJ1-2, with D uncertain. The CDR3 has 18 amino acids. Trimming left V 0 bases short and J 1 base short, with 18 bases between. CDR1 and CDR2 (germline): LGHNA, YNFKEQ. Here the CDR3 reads CASSQDLGGRTVNYGYTF. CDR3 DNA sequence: TGTGCCAGCAGCCAAGATCTGGGCGGCCGTACGGTTAACTATGGCTACACCTTC.

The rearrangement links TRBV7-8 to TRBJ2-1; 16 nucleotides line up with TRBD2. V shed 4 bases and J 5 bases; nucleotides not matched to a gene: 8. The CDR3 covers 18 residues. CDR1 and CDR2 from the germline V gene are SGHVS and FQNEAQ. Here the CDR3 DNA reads TGTGCCAGCAGCTGGGGACTAGCGGGAGGGCCAAGGAACAATGAGCAGTTCTTC. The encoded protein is CASSWGLAGGPRNNEQFF.

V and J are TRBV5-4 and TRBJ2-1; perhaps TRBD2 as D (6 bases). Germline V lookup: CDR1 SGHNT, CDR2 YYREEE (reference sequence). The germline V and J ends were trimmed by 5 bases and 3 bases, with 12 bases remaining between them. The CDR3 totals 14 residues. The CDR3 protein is CASRFRGGYNEQFF. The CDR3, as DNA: TGTGCCAGCAGGTTTAGGGGAGGCTACAATGAGCAGTTCTTC.

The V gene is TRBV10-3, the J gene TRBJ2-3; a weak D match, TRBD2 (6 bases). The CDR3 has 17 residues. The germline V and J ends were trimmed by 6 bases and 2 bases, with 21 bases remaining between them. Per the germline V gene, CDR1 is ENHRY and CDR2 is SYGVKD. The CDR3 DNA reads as TGTGCCATCAGCCCTGGCGCTAGCGAGGGCCTCACAGATACGCAGTATTTT. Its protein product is CAISPGASEGLTDTQYF.

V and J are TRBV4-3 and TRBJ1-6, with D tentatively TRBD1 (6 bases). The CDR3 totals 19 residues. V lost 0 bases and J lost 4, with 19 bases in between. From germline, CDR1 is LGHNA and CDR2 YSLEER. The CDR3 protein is CASSQDSAPGQTYNSPLHF. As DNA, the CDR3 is TGCGCCAGCAGCCAAGATTCCGCCCCGGGACAAACATATAATTCACCCCTCCACTTT.

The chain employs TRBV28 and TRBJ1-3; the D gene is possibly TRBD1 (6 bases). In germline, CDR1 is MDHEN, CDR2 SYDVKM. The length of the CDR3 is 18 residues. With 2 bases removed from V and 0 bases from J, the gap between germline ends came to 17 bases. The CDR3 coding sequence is TGTGCCAGCAGTTTAAGGGGGGCCGTCGGTCCCTCTGGAAACACCATATATTTT. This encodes CASSLRGAVGPSGNTIYF.

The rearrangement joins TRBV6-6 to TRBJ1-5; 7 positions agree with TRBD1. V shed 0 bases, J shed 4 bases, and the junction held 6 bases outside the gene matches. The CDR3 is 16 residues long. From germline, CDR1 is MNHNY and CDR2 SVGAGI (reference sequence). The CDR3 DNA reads TGTGCCAGCAGTTACTCGGGACAGACTGATAATCAGCCCCAGCATTTT. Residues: CASSYSGQTDNQPQHF.

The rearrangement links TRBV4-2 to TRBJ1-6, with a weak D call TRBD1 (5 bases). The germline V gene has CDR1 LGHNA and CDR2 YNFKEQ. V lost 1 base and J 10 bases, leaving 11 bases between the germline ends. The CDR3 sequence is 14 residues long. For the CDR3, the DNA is TGTGCCAGCAGCCAAGGGAATGGGGGGTCACCCCTCCACTTT. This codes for CASSQGNGGSPLHF.

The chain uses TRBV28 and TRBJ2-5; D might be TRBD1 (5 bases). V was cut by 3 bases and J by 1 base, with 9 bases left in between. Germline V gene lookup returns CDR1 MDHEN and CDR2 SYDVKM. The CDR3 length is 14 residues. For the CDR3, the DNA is TGTGCCAGCAGTTTTGGAGACAGCCAAGAGACCCAGTACTTC. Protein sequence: CASSFGDSQETQYF.

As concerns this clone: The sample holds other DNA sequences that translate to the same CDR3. CDR3 DNA: TGTGCCAGCAGTTTATCCTACAGCTACGAGCAGTACTTC. Protein product: CASSLSYSYEQYF. V is TRBV27 and J is TRBJ2-7; D is unclear. CDR1 is MNHEY and CDR2 is SMNVEV in the germline V gene (reference sequence). The CDR3 length is 13 residues. V lost 0 bases and J lost 3, with 6 bases in between.

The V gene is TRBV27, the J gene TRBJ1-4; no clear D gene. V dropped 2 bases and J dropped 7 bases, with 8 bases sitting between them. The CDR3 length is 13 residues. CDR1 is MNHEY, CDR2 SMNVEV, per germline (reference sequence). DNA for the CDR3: TGTGCCAGCAGTTTAAAAGTCGGTGAAAAACTGTTTTTT. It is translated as CASSLKVGEKLFF.

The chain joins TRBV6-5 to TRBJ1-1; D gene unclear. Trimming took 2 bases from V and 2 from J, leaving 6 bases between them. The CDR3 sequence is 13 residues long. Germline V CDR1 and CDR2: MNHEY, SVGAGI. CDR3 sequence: CASSYTLNTEAFF. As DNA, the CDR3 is TGTGCCAGCAGTTACACCCTAAACACTGAAGCTTTCTTT.

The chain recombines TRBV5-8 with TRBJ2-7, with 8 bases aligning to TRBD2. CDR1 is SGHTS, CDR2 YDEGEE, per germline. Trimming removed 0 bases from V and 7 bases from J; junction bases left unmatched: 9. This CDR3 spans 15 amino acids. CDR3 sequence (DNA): TGTGCCAGCAGCTTGGGGTTAGCGGGAAGGTATGAGCAGTACTTC. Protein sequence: CASSLGLAGRYEQYF.

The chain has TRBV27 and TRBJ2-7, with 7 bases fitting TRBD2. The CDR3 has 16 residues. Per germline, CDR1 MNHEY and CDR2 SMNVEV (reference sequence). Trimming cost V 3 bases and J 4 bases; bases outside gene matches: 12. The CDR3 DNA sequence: TGTGCCAGCAGTTTGGCGGCGGGGGTCTTTTCTTACGAGCAGTACTTC. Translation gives CASSLAAGVFSYEQYF.

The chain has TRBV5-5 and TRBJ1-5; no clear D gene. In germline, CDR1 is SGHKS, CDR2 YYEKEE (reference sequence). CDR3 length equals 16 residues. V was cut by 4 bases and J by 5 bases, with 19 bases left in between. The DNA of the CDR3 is TGTGCCAGCAGCCCCGAGGTAGGGTGGGTTTATCAGCCCCAGCATTTT. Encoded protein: CASSPEVGWVYQPQHF. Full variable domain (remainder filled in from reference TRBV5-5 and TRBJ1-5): DAGVTQSPTHLIKTRGQQVTLRCSPISGHKSVSWYQQVLGQGPQFIFQYYEKEERGRGNFPDRFSARQFPNYSSELNVNALLLGDSALYLCASSPEVGWVYQPQHFGDGTRLSIL.

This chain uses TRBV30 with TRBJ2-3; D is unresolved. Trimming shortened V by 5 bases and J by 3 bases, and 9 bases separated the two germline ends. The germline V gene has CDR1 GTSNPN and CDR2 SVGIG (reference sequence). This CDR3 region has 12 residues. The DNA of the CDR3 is TGTGCCTGGGCCCCCCGGACAGATACGCAGTATTTT. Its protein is CAWAPRTDTQYF.

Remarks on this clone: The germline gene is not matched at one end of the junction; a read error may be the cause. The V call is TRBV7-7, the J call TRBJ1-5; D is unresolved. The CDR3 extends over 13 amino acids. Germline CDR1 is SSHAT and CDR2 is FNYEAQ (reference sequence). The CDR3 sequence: CASSLDVNQPQHF. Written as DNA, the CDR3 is TGTGCTAGCAGCCTTGACGTCAATCAGCCCCAGCATTTT.

CDR3 residues: CASSSRDVVSYEQYF. DNA of the CDR3: TGTGCCAGCAGTTCGCGCGACGTGGTCTCCTACGAGCAGTACTTC. The chain combines TRBV27 with TRBJ2-7; D gene unclear. The CDR3 contains 15 residues. Germline loops: CDR1 MNHEY, CDR2 SMNVEV (reference sequence). The V end was cut by 4 bases, the J end by 0 bases, with 13 bases between.

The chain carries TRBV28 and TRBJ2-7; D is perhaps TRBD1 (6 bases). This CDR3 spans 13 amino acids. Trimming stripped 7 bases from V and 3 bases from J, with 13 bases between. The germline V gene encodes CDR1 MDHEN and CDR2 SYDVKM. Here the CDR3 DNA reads TGTGCCAGCAAAACGGACAGCATCTACGAGCAGTACTTC. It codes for CASKTDSIYEQYF.

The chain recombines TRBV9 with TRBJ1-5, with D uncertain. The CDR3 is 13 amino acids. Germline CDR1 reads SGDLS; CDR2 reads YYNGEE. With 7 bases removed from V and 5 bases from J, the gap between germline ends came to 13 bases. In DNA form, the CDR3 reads TGTGCCAGCGGGGAGGACGCCGATCAGCCCCAGCATTTT. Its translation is CASGEDADQPQHF.

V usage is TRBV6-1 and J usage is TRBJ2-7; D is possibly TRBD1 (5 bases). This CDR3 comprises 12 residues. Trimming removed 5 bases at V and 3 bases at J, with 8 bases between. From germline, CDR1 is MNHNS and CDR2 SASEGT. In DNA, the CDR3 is TGTGCCAGCAGTCAAGACAGCTACGAGCAGTACTTC. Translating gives CASSQDSYEQYF.

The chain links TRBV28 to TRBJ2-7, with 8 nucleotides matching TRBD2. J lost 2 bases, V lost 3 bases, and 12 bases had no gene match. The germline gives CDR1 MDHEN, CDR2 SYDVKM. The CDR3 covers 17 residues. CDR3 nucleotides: TGTGCCAGCAGTTTGGTCGGGGGGGCTAGCGTTGCCTACGAGCAGTACTTC. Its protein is CASSLVGGASVAYEQYF. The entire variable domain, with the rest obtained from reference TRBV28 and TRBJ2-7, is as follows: DVKVTQSSRYLVKRTGEKVFLECVQDMDHENMFWYRQDPGLGLRLIYFSYDVKMKEKGDIPEGYSVSREKKERFSLILESASTNQTSMYLCASSLVGGASVAYEQYFGPGTRLTVT.

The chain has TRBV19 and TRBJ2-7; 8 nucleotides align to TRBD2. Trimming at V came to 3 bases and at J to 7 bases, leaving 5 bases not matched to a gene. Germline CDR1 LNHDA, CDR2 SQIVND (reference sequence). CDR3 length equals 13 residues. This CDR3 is CASSIGGEREQYF. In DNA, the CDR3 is TGTGCCAGTAGTATCGGGGGGGAGAGAGAGCAGTACTTC.